This entry describes one T cell receptor (beta chain). The entry originates in a study of blood T cells in healthy people across ages. A J-beta primer mix and a sample-barcoded 5' primer were used in a second PCR of about 7 to 12 cycles. TCRdb called the 5' RACE reads again in MiXCR, with one record for every CDR3 protein. The table lists over 700,000 distinct CDR3 sequences, about 55% of them singletons. Sequencing used blood. The clonotype comes from a man aged 80 or over in good health.

The CDR3 reads CASSQTINNEQFF. The CDR3 DNA sequence: TGTGCCAGCAGCCAAACTATTAACAATGAGCAGTTCTTC. V usage is TRBV3-1 and J usage is TRBJ2-1, with D uncertain. Trimming cost V 2 bases and J 5 bases, with 7 bases left between them. Germline values: CDR1 LGHDT, CDR2 YNNKEL (reference sequence). This CDR3 comprises 13 residues.